These T cell receptor beta chains were read from a single sample in a study of blood T cell repertoires in COVID-19. Only in-frame clones appear in the TCRdb table, and some are missing; sequencing was by immunoSEQ multiplex PCR. The sample has hundreds of thousands of clones, 83% seen once. The sample was PBMCs or T cells enriched from blood (not recorded which). The receptor source for this set is a woman between 45 and 60 years old who had been exposed to COVID-19. CDR3s include the opening cysteine and the closing phenylalanine or tryptophan. The D gene is left open where the match is weak.

V: TRBV5-1
D: TRBD1
J: TRBJ1-1
DNA: TGCGCCAGCAGCTTTACGGGACAGAGTATGTTCATGAACACTGAAGCTTTCTTT
CDR3: CASSFTGQSMFMNTEAFF

V: TRBV29-1
D: NA
J: TRBJ2-6
DNA: TGCAGCGTTGAGTCGAGCTCTGGGGCCAACGTCCTGACTTTC
CDR3: CSVESSSGANVLTF

V: TRBV6-5
D: NA
J: TRBJ1-6
DNA: TGTGCCAGCAGTAGGGGACGGACAGATAATTCACCCCTCCACTTT
CDR3: CASSRGRTDNSPLHF

V: TRBV29-1
D: TRBD1
J: TRBJ1-2
DNA: TGCAGCGGAGGACAGGGAGCTAGTGGCTACACCTTC
CDR3: CSGGQGASGYTF

V: TRBV24-1
D: NA
J: TRBJ1-2
DNA: TGTGCCACCAGGGGGACATCTTACGGCTACACCTTC
CDR3: CATRGTSYGYTF

V: TRBV29-1
D: NA
J: TRBJ1-2
DNA: TGCAGCGTTGAAGACGGAGGGCCGCACTATGGCTACACCTTC
CDR3: CSVEDGGPHYGYTF

V: TRBV2
D: TRBD2
J: TRBJ2-7
DNA: TGTGCCAGCAGTAAAACTAGCGGGGGGGCCCTCGAGCAGTACTTC
CDR3: CASSKTSGGALEQYF

V: TRBV28
D: NA
J: TRBJ1-1
DNA: TGTGCCAGCAGCAGGTTCGCTGGAGCTTTCTTT
CDR3: CASSRFAGAFF

V: TRBV7-9
D: NA
J: TRBJ1-5
DNA: TGTGCCAGCAGCTTAGGTGGGCCGCGGGGTAGCAATCAGCCCCAGCATTTT
CDR3: CASSLGGPRGSNQPQHF

V: TRBV25-1
D: NA
J: TRBJ1-1
DNA: TGTGCCAGCAACGGCGGGAACACTGAAGCTTTCTTT
CDR3: CASNGGNTEAFF

V: TRBV4-3
D: NA
J: TRBJ1-2
DNA: TGCGCCAGCAGCCCCGGGGGGGGTTTTAACTATGGCTACACCTTC
CDR3: CASSPGGGFNYGYTF

V: TRBV9
D: TRBD1
J: TRBJ2-1
DNA: TGTGCCAGCAGCGTAGAACAGGGGCGCGACAATGAGCAGTTCTTC
CDR3: CASSVEQGRDNEQFF

V: TRBV10-2
D: TRBD2
J: TRBJ2-1
DNA: TGCGCCAGCGGGGAGGGGACTTCATACAATGAGCAGTTCTTC
CDR3: CASGEGTSYNEQFF

V: TRBV18
D: TRBD1
J: TRBJ1-1
DNA: TGTGCCAGCTCACCTCTCGGACAGGCAGAAGCTTTCTTT
CDR3: CASSPLGQAEAFF

V: TRBV7-3
D: TRBD1
J: TRBJ2-1
DNA: TGTGCCAGCAGCTTAATCAACACAGACAGGGTGTTCTCAGGGAAAGATTTGTCCTACAATGAGCAGTTCTTC
CDR3: CASSLINTDRVFSGKDLSYNEQFF

V: TRBV14
D: NA
J: TRBJ1-5
DNA: TGTGCCAGCACCCCGGGGGGGCGCAATCAGCCCCAGCATTTT
CDR3: CASTPGGRNQPQHF

V: TRBV5-1
D: TRBD1
J: TRBJ2-1
DNA: TGCGCCAGCAGCGTGGACAGGGGGCGCAATGAGCAGTTCTTC
CDR3: CASSVDRGRNEQFF

V: TRBV6-2/TRBV6-3
D: TRBD1
J: TRBJ1-2
DNA: TGTGCCAGCAGCCCCGCCCGGTTACAGGGGAACTATGGCTACACCTTC
CDR3: CASSPARLQGNYGYTF

V: TRBV5-1
D: NA
J: TRBJ2-2
DNA: TGCGCCAGCAGCTTCGGGACATCCATCAGAGGAACCGGGGAGCTGTTTTTT
CDR3: CASSFGTSIRGTGELFF

V: TRBV12-3/TRBV12-4
D: NA
J: TRBJ2-2
DNA: TGTGCCAGCAGTTTTACAGATCCGGGGGAGCTGTTTTTT
CDR3: CASSFTDPGELFF

V: TRBV6-6
D: NA
J: TRBJ2-4
DNA: TGTGCCAGCAGTTACTCGGTGGGGGCGGGCAAAAACATTCAGTACTTC
CDR3: CASSYSVGAGKNIQYF

V: TRBV14
D: TRBD1
J: TRBJ2-7
DNA: TGTGCCAGCAGCCAAGAACAGGGGGCACCCTACGAGCAGTACTTC
CDR3: CASSQEQGAPYEQYF

V: TRBV5-1
D: TRBD2
J: TRBJ2-3
DNA: TGCGCCAGCAGCCCCTGGACTAGGGGCTCAGATACGCAGTATTTT
CDR3: CASSPWTRGSDTQYF

V: TRBV27
D: TRBD1
J: TRBJ1-2
DNA: TGTGCCAGCAGGGGCCCCGGGACAGCAAGCTATGGCTACACCTTC
CDR3: CASRGPGTASYGYTF

V: TRBV30
D: TRBD1
J: TRBJ2-3
DNA: TGTGCCTGGAGTGTACGAGGGGGCCGAGGAGATACGCAGTATTTT
CDR3: CAWSVRGGRGDTQYF

V: TRBV29-1
D: TRBD1
J: TRBJ2-3
DNA: TGCAGCGTTCGGTGGCAGGGGGCCTTCGATACGCAGTATTTT
CDR3: CSVRWQGAFDTQYF

V: TRBV6-5
D: TRBD1
J: TRBJ2-7
DNA: TGTGCCAGCAGTTCCCGGGACAGATCCTACGAGCAGTACTTC
CDR3: CASSSRDRSYEQYF

V: TRBV5-5
D: NA
J: TRBJ1-2
DNA: TGTGCCAGCAGCGCGGGACGGAACTATGGCTACACCTTC
CDR3: CASSAGRNYGYTF

V: TRBV5-3
D: NA
J: TRBJ2-1
DNA: TGTGCCAGAAGCTTCCGGGACTTTCACTACAATGAGCAGTTCTTC
CDR3: CARSFRDFHYNEQFF